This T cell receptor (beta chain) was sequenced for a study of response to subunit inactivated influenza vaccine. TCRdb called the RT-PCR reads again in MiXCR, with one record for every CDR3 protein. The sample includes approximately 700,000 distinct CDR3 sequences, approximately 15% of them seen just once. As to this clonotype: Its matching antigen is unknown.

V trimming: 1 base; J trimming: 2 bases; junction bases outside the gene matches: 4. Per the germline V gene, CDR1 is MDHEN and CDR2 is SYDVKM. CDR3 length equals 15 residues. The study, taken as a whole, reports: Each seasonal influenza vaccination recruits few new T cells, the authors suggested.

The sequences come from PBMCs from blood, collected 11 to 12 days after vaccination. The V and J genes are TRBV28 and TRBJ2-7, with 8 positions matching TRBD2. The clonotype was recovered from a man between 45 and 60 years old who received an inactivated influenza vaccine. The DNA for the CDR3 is TGTGCCAGCAGTTTATCTACCGGGAGGGCCTACGAGCAGTACTTC. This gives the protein CASSLSTGRAYEQYF. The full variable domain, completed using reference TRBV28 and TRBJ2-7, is DVKVTQSSRYLVKRTGEKVFLECVQDMDHENMFWYRQDPGLGLRLIYFSYDVKMKEKGDIPEGYSVSREKKERFSLILESASTNQTSMYLCASSLSTGRAYEQYFGPGTRLTVT.